The clone carrying this T cell receptor (beta chain) was seen a few times. The target antigen is unknown. Compared with germline, one end of the junction differs, possibly owing to a read error. This CDR3 spans 14 amino acids. The germline V gene encodes CDR1 SGHRS and CDR2 YFSETQ. Patients who underwent sequencing had shown CD8+CD57+ cell expansion by flow cytometry. Patients uniformly had severe acquired aplastic anemia. Receipt of therapy had not occurred in any patient by the time of blood sampling. The entry originates in a study of CD8+CD57+ T cells in acquired aplastic anemia. Overall study context: Sorting CD4+ and CD8+ cells gave DNA averaging roughly 3.5 ug. General study points: Patients had around 28 CD8+ CDR3 sequences in common with controls (the shared set).

Genomic DNA, serving as template, underwent TCR beta VDJ and CDR3 profiling. TCRdb itself ran the reads through MiXCR, one entry per CDR3 protein. Among about 200,000 distinct CDR3 sequences listed, about half were seen once. The sample consisted of sorted CD4+, CD8+, or CD8+CD57+ T cells (not recorded which) from PBMCs. V usage is TRBV5-1 and J usage is TRBJ1-1, with 10 bases lining up with TRBD1. This clonotype was obtained from a human donor with aplastic anemia. The CDR3 here is CAGRDGTGDTEAFF. CDR3 in DNA: TGCGCCGGCAGGGATGGGACAGGGGACACTGAAGCTTTCTTT.